The 19 T cell receptor beta chains below were found in one sample sequenced in a study of identical twins. MiXCR was run by TCRdb on the 5' RACE reads, yielding one entry per CDR3 protein. Here the sample spans roughly 720,000 distinct CDR3 sequences, over 15% being singletons. These records were also assigned to another study, of T cells expressing NK-cell markers.

Sequenced: PBMCs. All receptors derive from a woman in her late teens or twenties in good health.

This clonotype was counted ten times or more. The J gene is TRBJ2-1, the V gene TRBV29-1; TRBD2 matches 9 bases. V lost 4 bases, J lost 6 bases, and 10 bases stayed unmatched. This CDR3 is built from 15 residues. Germline loops: CDR1 SQVTM, CDR2 ANQGSEA. CDR3 region: CSVGGGSSGVNEQFF. The CDR3 nucleotides read TGCAGCGTTGGGGGGGGGTCTAGCGGGGTCAATGAGCAGTTCTTC.

The chain links TRBV5-1 to TRBJ2-1, with 11 bases lining up with TRBD2. The V gene end was trimmed by 4 bases and the J gene end by 6 bases; junction bases not matched to a gene: 6. Germline V lookup: CDR1 SGHRS, CDR2 YFSETQ. This CDR3 contains 15 residues. In DNA, the CDR3 is TGCGCCAGCAGCCCCAGAGGGACTAGCGGCAATGAGCAGTTCTTC. It yields the protein CASSPRGTSGNEQFF.

CDR3 in DNA: TGTGCCAGCAGCCCAGGACTAGCGGGGCACCAAGAGACCCAGTACTTC. The encoded protein is CASSPGLAGHQETQYF. The chain couples TRBV7-6 to TRBJ2-5, with TRBD2 matching 12 bases. CDR3 length: 16 residues. Germline trimming cut 5 bases from V and 0 bases from J; bases unmatched to any gene: 4. CDR1 is SGHVS and CDR2 is FNYEAQ in the germline V gene.

V and J are TRBV7-2 and TRBJ2-3; TRBD2 agrees at 12 bases. The CDR3 extends over 16 amino acids. V was clipped by 5 bases and J by 4 bases; unmatched bases: 7. The germline CDR1 and CDR2 sequences are SGHTA and FQGNSA. The DNA of the CDR3 is TGTGCCAGCAGCCTACTAGCGGGGGGAGAGTCAGATACGCAGTATTTT. This gives the protein CASSLLAGGESDTQYF.

This clonotype was found a few times. This chain joins TRBV12-3 or TRBV12-4 and TRBJ1-1, with no clear D. This CDR3 contains 13 residues. V was trimmed by 5 bases and J by 8 bases, leaving 15 bases between them. The chain's CDR3 is CASSPLVAPEAFF. CDR3 in DNA: TGTGCCAGCAGTCCTTTGGTGGCCCCCGAAGCTTTCTTT.

The rearrangement uses TRBV24-1 and TRBJ2-5; no clear D gene. Germline assignment: CDR1 KGHDR and CDR2 SFDVKD. There are 14 residues in the CDR3. The V gene lost 11 bases and the J gene lost 3 bases, with 18 bases spanning the gap. In nucleotides, the CDR3 is TGTGCCATCCGGTCCCCCGGGCTCGAAGAGACCCAGTACTTC. Protein product: CAIRSPGLEETQYF.

The V call is TRBV12-3 or TRBV12-4, the J call TRBJ2-5; 9 bases are a match to TRBD2. The ends lost 3 bases at V and 1 base at J; junction bases unmatched: 6. The CDR3 spans 16 residues. In DNA form, the CDR3 reads TGTGCCAGCAGTTTCATGAGCGGGAGGCCCCAAGAGACCCAGTACTTC. Amino acid sequence: CASSFMSGRPQETQYF.

This rearrangement joins TRBV12-3 or TRBV12-4 to TRBJ2-3; 7 nucleotides line up with TRBD2. J gave up 2 bases and V 5 bases, and 4 bases lay outside the gene matches. The CDR3 is 14 amino acids. In nucleotides, the CDR3 is TGTGCCAGCAGTCACGGGACTATCACAGATACGCAGTATTTT. As protein: CASSHGTITDTQYF.

The V call is TRBV12-3 or TRBV12-4, the J call TRBJ1-2; maybe TRBD1 (6 bases). The CDR3 runs 14 residues. The V gene lost 5 bases and the J gene lost 4 bases, with 14 bases spanning the gap. CDR3 protein: CASSPRGGSYGYTF. CDR3 in DNA: TGTGCCAGCAGTCCTCGAGGGGGAAGCTATGGCTACACCTTC.

V usage is TRBV5-1 and J usage is TRBJ2-7, with 7 bases identical to TRBD2. Germline CDR1 and CDR2: SGHRS and YFSETQ. J gave up 0 bases and V 4 bases, and 16 bases lay outside the gene matches. The CDR3 runs 18 residues. CDR3 sequence reads: CASSGGGFGGLRSYEQYF. The CDR3 coding sequence is TGCGCCAGCAGCGGCGGGGGTTTCGGGGGGTTGCGCTCCTACGAGCAGTACTTC.

V usage is TRBV30 and J usage is TRBJ2-5; a weak D match, TRBD2 (6 bases). The germline V gene encodes CDR1 GTSNPN and CDR2 SVGIG (reference sequence). Trimming left V 0 bases short and J 5 bases short, with 13 bases between. This CDR3 has 14 amino acids. In DNA form, the CDR3 reads TGTGCCTGGAGTGTACTGGGGACTCGCGAGACCCAGTACTTC. It yields the protein CAWSVLGTRETQYF.

The genes are TRBV5-1 and TRBJ2-7, with D tentatively TRBD1 (7 bases). Trimming cost V 3 bases and J 3 bases, with 16 bases left between them. This CDR3 is built from 15 residues. Germline V gene data show CDR1 as SGHRS and CDR2 as YFSETQ. DNA for the CDR3: TGCGCCAGCAGCTCCCAGGGGGGACTCGTCTACGAGCAGTACTTC. This gives the protein CASSSQGGLVYEQYF. Combining the CDR3 with reference TRBV5-1 and TRBJ2-7 gives the whole variable domain KAGVTQTPRYLIKTRGQQVTLSCSPISGHRSVSWYQQTPGQGLQFLFEYFSETQRNKGNFPGRFSGRQFSNSRSEMNVSTLELGDSALYLCASSSQGGLVYEQYFGPGTRLTVT.

This clonotype was seen a handful of times. The chain has TRBV12-3 or TRBV12-4 and TRBJ2-7; possibly TRBD1 for D (6 bases). Trimming shortened V by 3 bases and J by 4 bases, and 13 bases separated the two germline ends. The CDR3 runs 14 residues. The CDR3 spells CASSFQGPRYEQYF. Written as DNA, the CDR3 is TGTGCCAGCAGTTTTCAGGGGCCGAGGTACGAGCAGTACTTC.

The chain has TRBV12-3 or TRBV12-4 and TRBJ2-1, with D perhaps TRBD2 (6 bases). Trimming cost V 2 bases and J 5 bases, with 22 bases left between them. The CDR3 is made up of 18 amino acids. The CDR3 DNA reads TGTGCCAGCAGTTTAATTGGCGGGGCACCCCCAGGGAACAATGAGCAGTTCTTC. This codes for CASSLIGGAPPGNNEQFF.

This sequence joins TRBV28 and TRBJ1-1; 9 bases align to TRBD1. The CDR3 is 16 amino acids. Germline CDR1 and CDR2: MDHEN and SYDVKM. Trimming cost V 6 bases and J 1 base; bases outside gene matches: 9. The CDR3 DNA sequence: TGTGCCAGCAGCCTTAACAGGGGGCAATCGAACACTGAAGCTTTCTTT. This translates into CASSLNRGQSNTEAFF.

The table lists this clonotype with a few counts. This CDR3 is CASSYILEEGRNYGYTF. In DNA form, the CDR3 reads TGTGCCAGCAGTTATATCCTTGAAGAGGGGAGGAACTATGGCTACACCTTC. The rearrangement joins TRBV12-3 or TRBV12-4 to TRBJ1-2, with D possibly TRBD1 on 5 matching bases. Trimming took off 4 bases at V and 2 bases at J, with 20 bases between the two ends. The CDR3 length is 17 residues.

The V and J genes are TRBV5-1 and TRBJ2-1; D is perhaps TRBD2 (5 bases). The CDR3 has 15 residues. The V gene lost 2 bases and the J gene lost 1 base, with 10 bases spanning the gap. CDR1 and CDR2 from the germline V gene are SGHRS and YFSETQ. CDR3 bases: TGCGCCAGCAGCTTCGACGGGAAGTCCTACAATGAGCAGTTCTTC. This translates into CASSFDGKSYNEQFF.

This chain joins TRBV20-1 and TRBJ1-1, with D tentatively TRBD1 (5 bases). The CDR3 consists of 18 residues. Germline V lookup: CDR1 DFQATT, CDR2 SNEGSKA (reference sequence). V was shortened by 3 bases and J by 1 base, with 24 bases between the two germline ends. The CDR3 nucleotides are TGCAGTGCTAGCCTCCCCCATGGCAGGGAGAGAAGGAACACTGAAGCTTTCTTT. Its translation is CSASLPHGRERRNTEAFF.

The chain couples TRBV20-1 to TRBJ2-3, with TRBD2 matching 9 bases. CDR3 size: 19 residues. Germline CDR1 DFQATT, CDR2 SNEGSKA (reference sequence). Trimming cost V 3 bases and J 0 bases; bases outside gene matches: 16. CDR3 region: CSASLGAGGTNSSTDTQYF. The CDR3 DNA reads as TGCAGTGCTAGTTTAGGAGCGGGGGGAACCAATTCTAGCACAGATACGCAGTATTTT.